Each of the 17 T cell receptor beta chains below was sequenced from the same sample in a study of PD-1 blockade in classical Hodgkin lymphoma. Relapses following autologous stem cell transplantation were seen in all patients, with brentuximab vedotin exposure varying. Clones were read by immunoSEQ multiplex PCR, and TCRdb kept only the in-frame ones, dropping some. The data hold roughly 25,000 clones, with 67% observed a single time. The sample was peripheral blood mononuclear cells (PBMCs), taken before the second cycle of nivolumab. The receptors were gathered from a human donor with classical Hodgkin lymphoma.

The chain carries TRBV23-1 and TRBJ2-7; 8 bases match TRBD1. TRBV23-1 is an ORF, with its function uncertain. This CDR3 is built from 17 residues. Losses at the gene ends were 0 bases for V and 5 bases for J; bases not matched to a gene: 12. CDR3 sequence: CASSQSHPPGGPNEQYF. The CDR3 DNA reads TGCGCCAGCAGTCAATCCCATCCCCCAGGGGGCCCCAACGAGCAGTACTTC.

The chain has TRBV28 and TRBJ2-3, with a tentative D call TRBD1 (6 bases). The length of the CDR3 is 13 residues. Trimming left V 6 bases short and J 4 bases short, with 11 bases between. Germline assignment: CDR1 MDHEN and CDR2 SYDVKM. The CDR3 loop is CASSPRGADTQYF. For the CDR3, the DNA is TGTGCCAGCAGCCCCAGGGGTGCAGATACGCAGTATTTT.

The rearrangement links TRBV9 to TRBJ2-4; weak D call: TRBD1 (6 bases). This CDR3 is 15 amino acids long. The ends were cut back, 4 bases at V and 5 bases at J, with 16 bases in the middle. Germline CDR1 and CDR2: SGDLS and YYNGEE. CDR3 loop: CASSSGGQGQNIQYF. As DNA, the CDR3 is TGTGCCAGCAGCTCAGGCGGTCAGGGGCAAAACATTCAGTACTTC.

CDR3 protein: CASSSAATGLHEQYF. In DNA form, the CDR3 reads TGTGCCAGCAGCTCGGCGGCAACCGGCCTGCACGAGCAGTACTTC. This chain uses TRBV4-2 with TRBJ2-7, with unresolved D. This CDR3 is built from 15 residues. Germline values: CDR1 LGHNA, CDR2 YNFKEQ. V was cut by 5 bases and J by 5 bases, with 19 bases left in between.

This CDR3 is CASSLRGQGDNEQFF. The CDR3 region has the DNA TGCGCCAGCAGCTTGCGAGGACAGGGGGACAATGAGCAGTTCTTC. This chain links TRBV5-1 with TRBJ2-1; the match to TRBD1 covers 10 bases. J lost 5 bases, V lost 1 base, and 3 bases had no gene match. Germline V gene sequence: CDR1 SGHRS, CDR2 YFSETQ. The CDR3 covers 15 residues.

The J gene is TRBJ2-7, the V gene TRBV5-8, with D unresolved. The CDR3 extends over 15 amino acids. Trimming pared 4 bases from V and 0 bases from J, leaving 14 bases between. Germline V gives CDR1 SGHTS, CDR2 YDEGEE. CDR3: CASSGPGRSSYEQYF. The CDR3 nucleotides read TGTGCCAGCAGCGGTCCGGGCCGAAGCTCCTACGAGCAGTACTTC.

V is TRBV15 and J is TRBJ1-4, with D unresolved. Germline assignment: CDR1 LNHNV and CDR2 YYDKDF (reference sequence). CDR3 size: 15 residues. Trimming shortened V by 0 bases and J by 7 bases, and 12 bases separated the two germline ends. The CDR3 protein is CATSRDKGRGEKLFF. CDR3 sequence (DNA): TGTGCCACCAGCAGAGATAAAGGGCGCGGTGAAAAACTGTTTTTT.

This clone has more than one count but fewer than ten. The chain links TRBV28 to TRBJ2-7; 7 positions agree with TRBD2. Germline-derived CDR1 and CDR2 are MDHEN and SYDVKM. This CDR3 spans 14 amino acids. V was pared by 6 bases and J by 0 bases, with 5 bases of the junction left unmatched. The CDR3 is CASSLSGISYEQYF. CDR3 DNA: TGTGCCAGCAGCCTGAGCGGGATCTCCTACGAGCAGTACTTC.

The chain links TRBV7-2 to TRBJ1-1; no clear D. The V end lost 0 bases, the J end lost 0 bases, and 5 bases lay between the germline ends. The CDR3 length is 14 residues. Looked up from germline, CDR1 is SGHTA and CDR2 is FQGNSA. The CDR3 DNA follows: TGTGCCAGCAGCTTAGCCCGCATGAACACTGAAGCTTTCTTT. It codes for CASSLARMNTEAFF. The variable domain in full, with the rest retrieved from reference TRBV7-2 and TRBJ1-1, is GAGVSQSPSNKVTEKGKDVELRCDPISGHTALYWYRQSLGQGLEFLIYFQGNSAPDKSGLPSDRFSAERTGGSVSTLTIQRTQQEDSAVYLCASSLARMNTEAFFGQGTRLTVV.

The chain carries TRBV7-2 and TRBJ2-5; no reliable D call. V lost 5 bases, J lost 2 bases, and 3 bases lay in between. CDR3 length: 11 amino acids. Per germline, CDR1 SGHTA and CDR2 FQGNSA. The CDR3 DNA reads TGTGCCAGCAGCGTACAAGAGACCCAGTACTTC. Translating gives CASSVQETQYF.

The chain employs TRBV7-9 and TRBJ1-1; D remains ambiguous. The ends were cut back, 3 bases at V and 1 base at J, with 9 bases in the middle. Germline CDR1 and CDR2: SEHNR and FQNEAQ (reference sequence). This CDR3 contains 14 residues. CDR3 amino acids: CASSFPSANTEAFF. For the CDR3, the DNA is TGTGCCAGCAGCTTTCCTAGCGCGAACACTGAAGCTTTCTTT.

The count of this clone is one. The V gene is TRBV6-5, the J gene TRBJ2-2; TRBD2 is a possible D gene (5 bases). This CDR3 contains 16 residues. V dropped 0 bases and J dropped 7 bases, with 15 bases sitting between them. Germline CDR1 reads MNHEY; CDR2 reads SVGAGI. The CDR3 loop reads CASSYSIASLIGELFF. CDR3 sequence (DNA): TGTGCCAGCAGTTACTCGATTGCTAGCTTGATCGGGGAGCTGTTTTTT.

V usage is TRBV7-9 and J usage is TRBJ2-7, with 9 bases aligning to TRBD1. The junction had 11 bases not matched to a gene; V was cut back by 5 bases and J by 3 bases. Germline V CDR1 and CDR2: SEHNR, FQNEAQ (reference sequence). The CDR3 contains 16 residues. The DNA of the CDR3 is TGTGCCAGCAGCCCAGTCCCGGGACAGGGTATCTACGAGCAGTACTTC. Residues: CASSPVPGQGIYEQYF.

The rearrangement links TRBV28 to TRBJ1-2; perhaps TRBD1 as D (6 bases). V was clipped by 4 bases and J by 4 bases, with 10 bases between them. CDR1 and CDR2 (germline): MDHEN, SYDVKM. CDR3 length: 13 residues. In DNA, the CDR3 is TGTGCCAGCAGTTGGCAGGGGACCTATGGCTACACCTTC. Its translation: CASSWQGTYGYTF.

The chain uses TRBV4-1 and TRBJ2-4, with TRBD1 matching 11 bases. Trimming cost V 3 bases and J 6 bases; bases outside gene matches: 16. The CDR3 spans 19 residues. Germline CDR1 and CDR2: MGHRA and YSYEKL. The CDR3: CASSHKGGPDRGRGNIQYF. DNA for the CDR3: TGCGCCAGCAGCCACAAGGGGGGACCGGACAGGGGGCGCGGAAACATTCAGTACTTC.

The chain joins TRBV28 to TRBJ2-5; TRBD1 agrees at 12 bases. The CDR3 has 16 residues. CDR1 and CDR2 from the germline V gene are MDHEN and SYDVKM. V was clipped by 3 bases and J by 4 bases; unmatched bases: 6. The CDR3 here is CASSFLGTGGRETQYF. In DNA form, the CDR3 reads TGTGCCAGCAGTTTCCTAGGGACAGGGGGCCGAGAGACCCAGTACTTC.

The CDR3 bases are TGCGCCAGCAGCCGAGTGGGTTCTCAGGGGAACACTGAAGCTTTCTTT. The encoded protein is CASSRVGSQGNTEAFF. This rearrangement joins TRBV4-1 to TRBJ1-1, with D tentatively TRBD1 (5 bases). V shed 4 bases and J shed 1 base, with 16 bases lying between them. The V gene's germline CDR1 is MGHRA and CDR2 YSYEKL. CDR3 length: 16 residues.